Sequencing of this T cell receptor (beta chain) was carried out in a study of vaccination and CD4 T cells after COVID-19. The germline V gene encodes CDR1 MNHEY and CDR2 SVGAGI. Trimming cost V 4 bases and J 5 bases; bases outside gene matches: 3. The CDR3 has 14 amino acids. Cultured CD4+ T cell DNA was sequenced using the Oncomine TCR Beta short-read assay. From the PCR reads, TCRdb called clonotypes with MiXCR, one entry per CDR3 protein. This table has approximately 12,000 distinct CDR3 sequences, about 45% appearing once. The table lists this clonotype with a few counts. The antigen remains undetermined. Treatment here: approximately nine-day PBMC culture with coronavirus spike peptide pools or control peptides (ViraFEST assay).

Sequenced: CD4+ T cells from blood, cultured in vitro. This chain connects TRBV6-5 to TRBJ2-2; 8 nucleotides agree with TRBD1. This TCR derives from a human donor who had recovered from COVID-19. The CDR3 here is CASSLTGVTGELFF. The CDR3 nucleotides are TGTGCCAGCAGTTTGACAGGGGTTACCGGGGAGCTGTTTTTT.